Below, 29 T cell receptor beta chains from the same sample are listed, as sequenced in a study of early T cells in non-severe SARS-CoV-2 infection. TCRdb ran MiXCR on the 5' RACE reads and lists one entry per CDR3 protein. Here the sample spans around 70,000 distinct CDR3 sequences, roughly an eighth being singletons. The sample was whole blood. The receptors here all came from an adult who was a healthcare worker with PCR-confirmed SARS-CoV-2 infection or an uninfected control (not recorded which).

This chain uses TRBV4-2 with TRBJ2-7; 15 bases align to TRBD2. V lost 1 base, J lost 4 bases, and 5 bases stayed unmatched. The CDR3 length is 17 residues. CDR1 and CDR2 from the germline V gene are LGHNA and YNFKEQ. The CDR3 loop is CASSQGGLAGGGYEQYF. In DNA form, the CDR3 reads TGTGCCAGCAGCCAAGGGGGACTAGCGGGAGGCGGGTACGAGCAGTACTTC.

There are a few counts of this clonotype. The V call is TRBV5-1, the J call TRBJ2-3; unclear D gene. V was clipped by 4 bases and J by 0 bases, with 9 bases between them. The CDR3 loop spans 14 amino acids. In germline, CDR1 is SGHRS, CDR2 YFSETQ. As DNA, the CDR3 is TGCGCCAGCAGCGTGGCACCTAGCACAGATACGCAGTATTTT. Residues: CASSVAPSTDTQYF. The whole variable domain, filled in from reference TRBV5-1 and TRBJ2-3, reads KAGVTQTPRYLIKTRGQQVTLSCSPISGHRSVSWYQQTPGQGLQFLFEYFSETQRNKGNFPGRFSGRQFSNSRSEMNVSTLELGDSALYLCASSVAPSTDTQYFGPGTRLTVL.

Only a few counts were recorded for this clonotype. The gene calls are TRBV27 and TRBJ2-7; D call uncertain. The CDR3 sequence is 10 residues long. The V end lost 5 bases, the J end lost 9 bases, and 8 bases lay between the germline ends. Germline V lookup: CDR1 MNHEY, CDR2 SMNVEV (reference sequence). The CDR3 DNA reads as TGTGCCAGCAGTCCCCTGGGGCAGTACTTC. As protein: CASSPLGQYF.

The chain couples TRBV29-1 to TRBJ1-1; D remains unclear. The V end was cut by 3 bases, the J end by 0 bases, with 14 bases between. CDR1 SQVTM and CDR2 ANQGSEA come from the germline V gene. The CDR3 covers 15 residues. CDR3 sequence reads: CSVDLAGGLNTEAFF. In nucleotides, the CDR3 is TGCAGCGTTGATTTGGCAGGAGGCTTGAACACTGAAGCTTTCTTT. Full variable domain (outside the CDR3, taken from reference TRBV29-1 and TRBJ1-1): SAVISQKPSRDICQRGTSLTIQCQVDSQVTMMFWYRQQPGQSLTLIATANQGSEATYESGFVIDKFPISRPNLTFSTLTVSNMSPEDSSIYLCSVDLAGGLNTEAFFGQGTRLTVV.

This chain links TRBV29-1 with TRBJ1-3, with D unresolved. Trimming shortened V by 5 bases and J by 0 bases, and 11 bases separated the two germline ends. CDR3 length: 14 residues. From germline, CDR1 is SQVTM and CDR2 ANQGSEA. The CDR3 DNA reads as TGCAGCGTTAACACGCGGAGCTCTGGAAACACCATATATTTT. This encodes CSVNTRSSGNTIYF.

This clonotype has at least ten counts. The V and J genes are TRBV25-1 and TRBJ2-1; TRBD2 matches 9 bases. Germline CDR1 MGHDK, CDR2 SYGVNS. This CDR3 region has 15 residues. The ends lost 4 bases at V and 7 bases at J; junction bases unmatched: 8. The CDR3 loop is CASSVFSGSYNEQFF. CDR3 bases: TGTGCCAGCAGTGTTTTTAGCGGGAGTTATAATGAGCAGTTCTTC.

This chain joins TRBV28 and TRBJ2-3; 10 bases map to TRBD2. The V gene's germline CDR1 is MDHEN and CDR2 SYDVKM. The CDR3 consists of 17 residues. V gave up 4 bases and J gave up 5 bases; unmatched junction bases: 12. Here the CDR3 DNA reads TGTGCCAGCAGTTCTTCAAGGAGCGGGAGGGGCTTAGATACGCAGTATTTT. Protein: CASSSSRSGRGLDTQYF. Combining the CDR3 with reference TRBV28 and TRBJ2-3 gives the whole variable domain DVKVTQSSRYLVKRTGEKVFLECVQDMDHENMFWYRQDPGLGLRLIYFSYDVKMKEKGDIPEGYSVSREKKERFSLILESASTNQTSMYLCASSSSRSGRGLDTQYFGPGTRLTVL.

This clonotype was seen repeatedly, ten times or more. J is TRBJ1-2 and V is TRBV20-1; 7 bases align to TRBD1. V lost 2 bases to trimming and J lost 4 bases; unmatched junction nucleotides: 10. Germline values: CDR1 DFQATT, CDR2 SNEGSKA (reference sequence). This CDR3 spans 15 amino acids. The CDR3 loop is CSARLRERTGYGYTF. CDR3 bases: TGCAGTGCTAGATTAAGGGAGAGGACAGGCTATGGCTACACCTTC.

V and J are TRBV29-1 and TRBJ1-1, with 8 bases that match TRBD1. The CDR3 is 14 residues long. Looked up from germline, CDR1 is SQVTM and CDR2 is ANQGSEA. V was clipped by 4 bases and J by 1 base; unmatched bases: 5. Here the CDR3 reads CSVGRRGRNTEAFF. CDR3 DNA sequence: TGCAGCGTTGGTCGCAGGGGGCGGAACACTGAAGCTTTCTTT. Filled out from reference TRBV29-1 and TRBJ1-1, the complete variable domain reads SAVISQKPSRDICQRGTSLTIQCQVDSQVTMMFWYRQQPGQSLTLIATANQGSEATYESGFVIDKFPISRPNLTFSTLTVSNMSPEDSSIYLCSVGRRGRNTEAFFGQGTRLTVV.

This clonotype has just a few counts. The chain combines TRBV20-1 with TRBJ1-5; D possibly corresponds to TRBD1 (5 bases). Germline values: CDR1 DFQATT, CDR2 SNEGSKA (reference sequence). The germline V and J ends were trimmed by 5 bases and 3 bases, with 14 bases remaining between them. This CDR3 spans 14 amino acids. DNA of the CDR3: TGCAGTGCTCCGGCCCAGGGTCTCAATCAGCCCCAGCATTTT. Protein: CSAPAQGLNQPQHF.

For the CDR3, the DNA is TGTGCCAGCAGCCCAACAGGGGGTGGTGAGCAGTACTTC. Protein sequence: CASSPTGGGEQYF. This chain links TRBV9 with TRBJ2-7, with 8 bases aligning to TRBD1. There are 13 residues in the CDR3. From germline, CDR1 is SGDLS and CDR2 YYNGEE. With V trimmed by 4 bases and J by 7 bases, 7 bases remained unmatched. The full variable domain, completed using reference TRBV9 and TRBJ2-7, is DSGVTQTPKHLITATGQRVTLRCSPRSGDLSVYWYQQSLDQGLQFLIQYYNGEERAKGNILERFSAQQFPDLHSELNLSSLELGDSALYFCASSPTGGGEQYFGPGTRLTVT.

This rearrangement joins TRBV6-5 to TRBJ1-1, with TRBD1 as a possible D gene (6 bases). Germline lookup yields CDR1 MNHEY and CDR2 SVGAGI. The CDR3 sequence is 11 residues long. Between the trimmed V and J ends, which lost 6 bases and 11 bases, there was a span of 13 bases. The CDR3 DNA reads TGTGCCAGCAGGGGGGGGACAATGGCTTTCTTT. Amino acid sequence: CASRGGTMAFF.

The chain has TRBV6-6 and TRBJ2-1, with D possibly being TRBD1 or TRBD2 (6 bases each). The CDR3 contains 15 residues. V lost 2 bases, J lost 7 bases, and 15 bases lay in between. Germline assignment: CDR1 MNHNY and CDR2 SVGAGI (reference sequence). The CDR3 here is CASSYPTGARNEQFF. As DNA, the CDR3 is TGTGCCAGCAGTTACCCGACGGGGGCTCGAAATGAGCAGTTCTTC.

This clonotype was detected ten times or more. The chain joins TRBV7-9 to TRBJ1-1; D remains unclear. The CDR3 loop spans 12 amino acids. V gave up 9 bases and J gave up 1 base, with 9 bases separating them. CDR1 is SEHNR and CDR2 is FQNEAQ in the germline V gene (reference sequence). The chain's CDR3 is CARRAKNTEAFF. The CDR3 coding sequence is TGTGCCAGGAGGGCTAAGAACACTGAAGCTTTCTTT.

A few counts support this clonotype. The CDR3 nucleotides are TGCGCCAGCAGCCCGGGGACAGGGGGGGCAGATACGCAGTATTTT. Protein: CASSPGTGGADTQYF. This rearrangement joins TRBV5-1 to TRBJ2-3; 11 bases match TRBD1. This CDR3 is built from 15 residues. V lost 4 bases, J lost 4 bases, and 5 bases stayed unmatched. Germline CDR1 and CDR2: SGHRS and YFSETQ.

This clonotype was observed a handful of times. The J gene is TRBJ2-3, the V gene TRBV2, with 10 bases fitting TRBD2. There are 14 residues in the CDR3. Germline V gene sequence: CDR1 SNHLY, CDR2 FYNNEI. V lost 11 bases, J lost 3 bases, and 8 bases stayed unmatched. The CDR3: CAGKLAGPTDTQYF. The CDR3 DNA reads as TGTGCCGGAAAACTAGCGGGACCTACAGATACGCAGTATTTT.

The chain uses TRBV6-6 and TRBJ1-1; no clear D. Per the germline V gene, CDR1 is MNHNY and CDR2 is SVGAGI (reference sequence). This CDR3 contains 15 residues. Trimming took off 0 bases at V and 0 bases at J, with 8 bases between the two ends. The DNA for the CDR3 is TGTGCCAGCAGTTACTCCGCAGGTTTGAACACTGAAGCTTTCTTT. The encoded protein is CASSYSAGLNTEAFF.

Only one count was recorded for this clonotype. The V call is TRBV18, the J call TRBJ2-7, with unresolved D. The germline CDR1 and CDR2 sequences are KGHSH and LQKENI. The CDR3 totals 13 residues. V shed 6 bases and J shed 3 bases, with 12 bases lying between them. The CDR3 region is CASSQGRNYEQYF. The CDR3 DNA reads TGTGCCAGCTCGCAAGGACGGAACTACGAGCAGTACTTC.

This clonotype was seen many times. The chain joins TRBV12-3 or TRBV12-4 to TRBJ2-1; 8 bases are shared with TRBD2. There are 17 residues in the CDR3. With 0 bases clipped from V and 5 bases from J, the junction kept 9 bases outside the gene matches. The CDR3 DNA sequence: TGTGCCAGCAGTTTAGCGACACTAGCGGACACAGACAATGAGCAGTTCTTC. Protein product: CASSLATLADTDNEQFF.

In this sample, this clonotype turned up many times. The V call is TRBV7-8, the J call TRBJ1-3; 7 positions match TRBD1. The length of the CDR3 is 16 residues. J was trimmed by 4 bases and V by 5 bases; bases with no gene match: 11. The germline V gene has CDR1 SGHVS and CDR2 FQNEAQ. This CDR3 is CASSPRRDRVGNTIYF. The DNA for the CDR3 is TGTGCCAGCAGCCCCCGGAGGGACAGAGTGGGAAACACCATATATTTT.

This clonotype was observed many times. CDR3 nucleotide sequence: TGTGCCAGCAGTTTCAGGGACGGCTACACCTTC. Translating gives CASSFRDGYTF. The V call is TRBV6-6, the J call TRBJ1-2; D may be TRBD1 (5 bases). The CDR3 totals 11 residues. Trimming stripped 4 bases from V and 8 bases from J, with 8 bases between. Germline V gives CDR1 MNHNY, CDR2 SVGAGI (reference sequence).

This clonotype was observed many times. The J gene is TRBJ2-1, the V gene TRBV7-9; 7 bases line up with TRBD2. Germline V gives CDR1 SEHNR, CDR2 FQNEAQ (reference sequence). The CDR3 has 14 residues. After removal of 0 bases from V and 10 bases from J, the junction contained 6 bases not matched to a gene. CDR3 nucleotide sequence: TGTGCCAGCAGCTTAGCGCAGCGGGATTGGGAGCAGTTCTTC. Amino acid sequence: CASSLAQRDWEQFF.

The chain links TRBV29-1 to TRBJ1-2, with D hard to call. CDR3 length equals 10 residues. Trimming took 6 bases from V and 8 from J, leaving 10 bases between them. CDR1 SQVTM and CDR2 ANQGSEA come from the germline V gene. The CDR3 region has the DNA TGCAGCGTCAGAGGAGGGGGCTACACCTTC. This sequence encodes CSVRGGGYTF.

This clonotype was detected ten times or more. The chain is built from TRBV6-5 and TRBJ2-3; 9 bases agree with TRBD2. CDR1 and CDR2 (germline): MNHEY, SVGAGI. Trimming at V came to 4 bases and at J to 2 bases, leaving 10 bases not matched to a gene. The CDR3 totals 17 residues. CDR3 in amino acids: CASSSPRGGSNTDTQYF. CDR3 nucleotides: TGTGCCAGCAGTTCCCCGCGGGGGGGGTCTAACACAGATACGCAGTATTTT.

This clonotype was detected many times. The chain links TRBV5-1 to TRBJ1-2; D ambiguous. Germline V CDR1 and CDR2: SGHRS, YFSETQ. The V gene lost 0 bases and the J gene lost 4 bases, with 13 bases spanning the gap. The CDR3 loop spans 15 amino acids. CDR3 sequence reads: CASSLGARGLYGYTF. DNA of the CDR3: TGCGCCAGCAGCTTGGGTGCCCGTGGACTCTATGGCTACACCTTC.

This clonotype was seen repeatedly, ten times or more. The chain has TRBV19 and TRBJ2-1; D is possibly TRBD1 (5 bases). There are 14 residues in the CDR3. The V gene lost 2 bases and the J gene lost 8 bases, with 13 bases spanning the gap. CDR1 and CDR2 (germline): LNHDA, SQIVND (reference sequence). The CDR3 DNA reads as TGTGCCAGTAGTATAAGGGCAGGGTACGATGAGCAGTTCTTC. It translates to CASSIRAGYDEQFF.

The rearrangement links TRBV5-5 to TRBJ1-5; the match to TRBD1 covers 8 bases. V lost 3 bases to trimming and J lost 7 bases; unmatched junction nucleotides: 9. Germline assignment: CDR1 SGHKS and CDR2 YYEKEE (reference sequence). The CDR3 covers 15 residues. The CDR3 spells CASSYSDREEQPQHF. The CDR3 DNA follows: TGTGCCAGCAGCTATTCGGACAGGGAAGAACAGCCCCAGCATTTT. The entire variable domain, with the rest obtained from reference TRBV5-5 and TRBJ1-5, is as follows: DAGVTQSPTHLIKTRGQQVTLRCSPISGHKSVSWYQQVLGQGPQFIFQYYEKEERGRGNFPDRFSARQFPNYSSELNVNALLLGDSALYLCASSYSDREEQPQHFGDGTRLSIL.

This clonotype was seen repeatedly, ten times or more. The chain recombines TRBV28 with TRBJ2-4, with 7 bases aligning to TRBD1. This CDR3 is built from 18 residues. V shed 3 bases and J 0 bases; nucleotides not matched to a gene: 11. The germline CDR1 and CDR2 sequences are MDHEN and SYDVKM. CDR3 nucleotides: TGTGCCAGCAGTTTCTCCGGACAGGACGCTCTAGCCAAAAACATTCAGTACTTC. This gives the protein CASSFSGQDALAKNIQYF. Using reference TRBV28 and TRBJ2-4 for the parts outside the CDR3, the full variable domain is DVKVTQSSRYLVKRTGEKVFLECVQDMDHENMFWYRQDPGLGLRLIYFSYDVKMKEKGDIPEGYSVSREKKERFSLILESASTNQTSMYLCASSFSGQDALAKNIQYFGAGTRLSVL.

This clonotype came up many times. The V call is TRBV20-1, the J call TRBJ2-4, with D perhaps matching TRBD1 (6 bases). The CDR3 is made up of 13 amino acids. Per the germline V gene, CDR1 is DFQATT and CDR2 is SNEGSKA (reference sequence). With 8 bases removed from V and 3 bases from J, the gap between germline ends came to 14 bases. The DNA of the CDR3 is TGCAGTCCCGGGGACATATACAAAAACATTCAGTACTTC. This gives the protein CSPGDIYKNIQYF.